Presented here are 12 T cell receptor beta chains from one specimen sequenced in a study of early T cells in non-severe SARS-CoV-2 infection (TCRdb year 2021). Libraries were prepared through 5' RACE. Sequencer: NextSeq 500. TCRdb trimmed public reads at Q25 via fastp, called clones via MiXCR and kept in-frame beta chains. Entries are consolidated by CDR3 protein sequence, retaining the most common genes and DNA. In all, the sample holds roughly 27,000 distinct CDR3 sequences, and roughly 4.1% of those were seen once. The top ten hold about 4.4% of the sample. Sequences were obtained from whole blood. These receptors were taken from an adult who was a healthcare worker with PCR-confirmed SARS-CoV-2 infection or an uninfected control (not recorded which).

This clonotype was recorded a few times. This chain connects TRBV5-5 to TRBJ2-7, with D unresolved. The length of the CDR3 is 14 residues. Trimming shortened V by 2 bases and J by 1 base, and 10 bases separated the two germline ends. In germline, CDR1 is SGHKS, CDR2 YYEKEE (reference sequence). CDR3 sequence (DNA): TGTGCCAGCAGCTTAGCTTTTGGATCCTACGAGCAGTACTTC. This gives the protein CASSLAFGSYEQYF.

This clonotype was seen at least ten times. J is TRBJ2-3 and V is TRBV28; D uncertain. Germline V gives CDR1 MDHEN, CDR2 SYDVKM. The length of the CDR3 is 15 residues. Trimming removed 3 bases at V and 1 base at J, with 11 bases between. The CDR3 coding sequence is TGTGCCAGCAGTTTGGCCAGCCTCGGCACAGATACGCAGTATTTT. Residues: CASSLASLGTDTQYF.

This clonotype was seen repeatedly, ten times or more. The chain carries TRBV4-2 and TRBJ1-5; D call uncertain. The CDR3 is 16 residues long. Between the trimmed V and J ends, which lost 0 bases and 2 bases, there was a span of 11 bases. The germline CDR1 and CDR2 sequences are LGHNA and YNFKEQ. CDR3 coding DNA: TGTGCCAGCAGCCAAGATTCCCACCGGGGCAATCAGCCCCAGCATTTT. Amino acids: CASSQDSHRGNQPQHF.

The J gene is TRBJ2-1, the V gene TRBV12-3 or TRBV12-4; 8 bases fit TRBD1. This CDR3 contains 13 residues. With V trimmed by 6 bases and J by 8 bases, 6 bases remained unmatched. The CDR3 loop is CASSRTGLDEQFF. Here the CDR3 DNA reads TGTGCCAGCAGCCGGACAGGGCTCGATGAGCAGTTCTTC.

The genes are TRBV20-1 and TRBJ2-6; tentative D call: TRBD1 (6 bases). Germline assignment: CDR1 DFQATT and CDR2 SNEGSKA (reference sequence). The V end lost 5 bases, the J end lost 4 bases, and 15 bases lay between the germline ends. This CDR3 contains 15 residues. CDR3 DNA sequence: TGCAGTGCTCACAGGGTAAAGACCGGGGCCAACGTCCTGACTTTC. Translation: CSAHRVKTGANVLTF.

This clonotype was counted many times. This chain links TRBV7-2 with TRBJ2-1; 14 positions match TRBD2. V shed 5 bases, J shed 9 bases, and the junction held 6 bases outside the gene matches. Looked up from germline, CDR1 is SGHTA and CDR2 is FQGNSA. CDR3 length equals 15 residues. The CDR3 is CASSRGTSGRGEQFF. For the CDR3, the DNA is TGTGCCAGCAGCAGAGGGACTAGCGGGAGAGGTGAGCAGTTCTTC.

This clonotype was seen more than once but under ten times. Written as DNA, the CDR3 is TGTGCCAGCAGTCAACGGGAGATCTACGAGCAGTACTTC. Translating it yields CASSQREIYEQYF. The chain carries TRBV6-6 and TRBJ2-7; the D gene is possibly TRBD2 (6 bases). Germline-derived CDR1 and CDR2 are MNHNY and SVGAGI (reference sequence). There are 13 residues in the CDR3. The germline V and J ends were trimmed by 5 bases and 3 bases, with 11 bases remaining between them.

This clonotype was counted at least ten times. The chain employs TRBV20-1 and TRBJ1-4; no definite D call. This CDR3 spans 13 amino acids. The V end was cut by 2 bases, the J end by 5 bases, with 9 bases between. Germline CDR1 and CDR2: DFQATT and SNEGSKA (reference sequence). CDR3 nucleotides: TGCAGTGCTAGAAAGGGTCCGAATGAAAAACTGTTTTTT. Translation: CSARKGPNEKLFF.

This clonotype was recorded many times. The genes are TRBV29-1 and TRBJ2-5; D perhaps matches TRBD1 (5 bases). The length of the CDR3 is 13 residues. Per germline, CDR1 SQVTM and CDR2 ANQGSEA. The V end was cut by 5 bases, the J end by 0 bases, with 10 bases between. CDR3 amino acids: CSVQTENQETQYF. For the CDR3, the DNA is TGCAGCGTTCAGACAGAAAACCAAGAGACCCAGTACTTC. Together with reference TRBV29-1 and TRBJ2-5, the CDR3 gives the full variable domain: SAVISQKPSRDICQRGTSLTIQCQVDSQVTMMFWYRQQPGQSLTLIATANQGSEATYESGFVIDKFPISRPNLTFSTLTVSNMSPEDSSIYLCSVQTENQETQYFGPGTRLLVL.

This clonotype is judged medium-sized. The chain combines TRBV29-1 with TRBJ2-5; 7 bases match TRBD2. Germline CDR1 is SQVTM and CDR2 is ANQGSEA. V shed 0 bases and J 1 base; nucleotides not matched to a gene: 8. CDR3 length: 16 residues. Written as DNA, the CDR3 is TGCAGCGTTGAAGATCCGGTGGGAGGGATCCAAGAGACCCAGTACTTC. Translating it yields CSVEDPVGGIQETQYF.

The sample holds a few counts of this clonotype. The chain recombines TRBV28 with TRBJ2-7; D might be TRBD1 or TRBD2, each matching 6 bases. This CDR3 is built from 13 residues. Germline assignment: CDR1 MDHEN and CDR2 SYDVKM. V shed 7 bases and J shed 3 bases, with 13 bases lying between them. Here the CDR3 reads CASIRGRSYEQYF. CDR3 DNA: TGTGCCAGCATTCGGGGGCGGAGCTACGAGCAGTACTTC.

This clonotype came up many times. The CDR3 nucleotides are TGTGCCAGCAGCCGTTCGCAGGGAGCCAAAAACATTCAGTACTTC. Translated, it gives CASSRSQGAKNIQYF. V and J are TRBV3-1 and TRBJ2-4, with a tentative D call TRBD1 (5 bases). V lost 4 bases to trimming and J lost 0 bases, with 10 bases between them. Germline lookup yields CDR1 LGHDT and CDR2 YNNKEL (reference sequence). The CDR3 runs to 15 residues.